This record looks at one T cell receptor (beta chain) sequence and its context. The antigen remains undetermined. The entry originates in a study of graft-versus-host responses after intestinal transplantation. Study context: Multivisceral, liver-intestinal, or isolated intestinal transplants were given to recipients.

The CDR3 sequence is 14 residues long. Germline CDR1 and CDR2: SGHVS and FNYEAQ. Trimming took 5 bases from V and 5 from J, leaving 16 bases between them. Using immunoSEQ multiplex PCR, the repertoire was profiled, and TCRdb retains in-frame clones only, with some absent. The repertoire holds around 100,000 clones, with 93% as singletons. The chain recombines TRBV7-6 with TRBJ2-7; possible D gene TRBD1, 7 bases. The sample in question was unstimulated CD8+ T cells sorted from spleen or lymph node cells, obtained before intestinal transplant. The TCR originated in a human donor who received an intestinal transplant. The CDR3: CASSPQGGRDEQYF. The CDR3, as DNA: TGTGCCAGCAGCCCCCAGGGGGGTAGGGACGAGCAGTACTTC.